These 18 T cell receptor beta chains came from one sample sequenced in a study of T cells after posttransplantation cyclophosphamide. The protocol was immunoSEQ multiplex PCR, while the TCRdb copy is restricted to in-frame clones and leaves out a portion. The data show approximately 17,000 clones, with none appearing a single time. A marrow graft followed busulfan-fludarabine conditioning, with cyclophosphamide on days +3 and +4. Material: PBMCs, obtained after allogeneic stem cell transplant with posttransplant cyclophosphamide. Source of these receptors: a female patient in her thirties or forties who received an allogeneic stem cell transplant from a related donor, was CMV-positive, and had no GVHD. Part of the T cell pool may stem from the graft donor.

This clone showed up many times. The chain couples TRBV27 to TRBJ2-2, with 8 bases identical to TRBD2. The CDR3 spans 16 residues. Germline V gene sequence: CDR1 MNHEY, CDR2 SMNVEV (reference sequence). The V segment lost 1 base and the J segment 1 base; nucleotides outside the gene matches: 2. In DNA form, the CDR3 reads TGTGCCAGCAGTTTATGCCGGGAGGGGAACACCGGGGAGCTGTTTTTT. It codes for CASSLCREGNTGELFF.

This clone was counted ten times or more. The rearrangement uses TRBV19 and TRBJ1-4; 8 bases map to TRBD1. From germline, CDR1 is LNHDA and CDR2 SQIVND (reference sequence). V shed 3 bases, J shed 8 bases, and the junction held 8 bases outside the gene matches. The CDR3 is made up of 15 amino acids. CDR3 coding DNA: TGTGCCAGTAGTATTCCCCTCGGGACAGGAGAAAAACTGTTTTTT. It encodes CASSIPLGTGEKLFF.

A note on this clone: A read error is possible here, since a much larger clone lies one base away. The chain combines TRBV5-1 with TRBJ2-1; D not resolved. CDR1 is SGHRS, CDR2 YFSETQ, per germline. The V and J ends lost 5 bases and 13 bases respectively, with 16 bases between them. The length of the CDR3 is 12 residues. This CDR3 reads CASREVQETQFF. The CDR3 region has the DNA TGCGCCAGCAGAGAGGTCCAAGAGACCCAGTTCTTC.

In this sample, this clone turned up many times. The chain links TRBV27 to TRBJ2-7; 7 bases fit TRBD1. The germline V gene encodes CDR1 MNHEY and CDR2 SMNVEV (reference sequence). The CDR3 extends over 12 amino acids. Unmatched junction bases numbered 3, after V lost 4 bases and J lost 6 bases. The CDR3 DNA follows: TGTGCCAGCAGTTCAACAGGGGTCGAGCAGTACTTC. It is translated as CASSSTGVEQYF.

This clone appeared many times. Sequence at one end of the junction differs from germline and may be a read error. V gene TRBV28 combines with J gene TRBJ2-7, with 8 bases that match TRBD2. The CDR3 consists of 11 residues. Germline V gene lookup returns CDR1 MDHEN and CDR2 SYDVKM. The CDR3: CASSRSGLVFF. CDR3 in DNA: TGTGCCAGCAGTCGGTCGGGACTAGTATTCTTC.

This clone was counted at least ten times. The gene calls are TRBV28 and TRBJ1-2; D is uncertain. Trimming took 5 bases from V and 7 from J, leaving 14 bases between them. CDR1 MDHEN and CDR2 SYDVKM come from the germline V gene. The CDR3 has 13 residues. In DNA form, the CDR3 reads TGTGCCAGCAGTGCTCGGGGAAAGGGTGGCTACACCTTC. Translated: CASSARGKGGYTF.

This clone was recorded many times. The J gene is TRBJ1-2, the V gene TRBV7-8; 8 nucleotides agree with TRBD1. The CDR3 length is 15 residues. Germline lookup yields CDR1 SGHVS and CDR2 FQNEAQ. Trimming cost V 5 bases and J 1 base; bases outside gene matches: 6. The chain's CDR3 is CASSRTGGRNYGYTF. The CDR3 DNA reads TGTGCCAGCAGCCGTACAGGGGGACGTAACTATGGCTACACCTTC.

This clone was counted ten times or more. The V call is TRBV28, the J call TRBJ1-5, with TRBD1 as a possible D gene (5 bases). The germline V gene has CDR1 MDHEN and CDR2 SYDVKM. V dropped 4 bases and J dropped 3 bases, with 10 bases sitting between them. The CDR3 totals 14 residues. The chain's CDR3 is CASSSGGSNQPQHF. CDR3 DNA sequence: TGTGCCAGCAGTTCGGGGGGGTCCAATCAGCCCCAGCATTTT. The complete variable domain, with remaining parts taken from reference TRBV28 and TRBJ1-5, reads DVKVTQSSRYLVKRTGEKVFLECVQDMDHENMFWYRQDPGLGLRLIYFSYDVKMKEKGDIPEGYSVSREKKERFSLILESASTNQTSMYLCASSSGGSNQPQHFGDGTRLSIL.

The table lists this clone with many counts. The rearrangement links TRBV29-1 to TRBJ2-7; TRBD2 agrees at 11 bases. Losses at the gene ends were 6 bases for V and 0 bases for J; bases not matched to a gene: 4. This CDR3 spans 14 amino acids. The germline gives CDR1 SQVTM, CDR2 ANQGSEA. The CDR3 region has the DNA TGCAGCGTCGCCGGGACTAGCGGCTCCTACGAGCAGTACTTC. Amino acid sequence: CSVAGTSGSYEQYF.

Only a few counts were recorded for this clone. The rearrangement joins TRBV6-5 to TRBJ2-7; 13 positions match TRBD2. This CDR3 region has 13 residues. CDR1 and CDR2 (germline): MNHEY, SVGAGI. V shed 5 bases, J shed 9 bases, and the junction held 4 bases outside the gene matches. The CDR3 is CASSELAGGLQYF. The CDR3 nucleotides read TGTGCCAGCAGTGAACTAGCGGGAGGGTTGCAGTACTTC.

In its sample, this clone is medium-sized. The CDR3 region is CASSQATGSGNQPQHF. The CDR3 DNA reads TGCGCCAGCAGCCAAGCAACGGGATCTGGCAATCAGCCCCAGCATTTT. The chain uses TRBV4-1 and TRBJ1-5; D is unresolved. The CDR3 covers 16 residues. Trimming took off 1 base at V and 2 bases at J, with 12 bases between the two ends. Germline V lookup: CDR1 MGHRA, CDR2 YSYEKL.

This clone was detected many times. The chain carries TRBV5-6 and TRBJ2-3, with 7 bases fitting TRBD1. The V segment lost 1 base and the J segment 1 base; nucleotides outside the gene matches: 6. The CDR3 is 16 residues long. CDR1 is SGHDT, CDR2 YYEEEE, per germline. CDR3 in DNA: TGTGCCAGCAGCTTGCGCCGGGACAGACGCACAGATACGCAGTATTTT. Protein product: CASSLRRDRRTDTQYF.

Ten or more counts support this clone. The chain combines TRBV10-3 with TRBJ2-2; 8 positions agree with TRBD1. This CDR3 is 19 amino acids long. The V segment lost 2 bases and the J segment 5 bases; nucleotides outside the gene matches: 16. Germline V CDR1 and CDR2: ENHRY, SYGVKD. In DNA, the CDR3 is TGTGCCATCAGTGAGCCGAACGACAGGGGTTGGGTGAGGACCGGGGAGCTGTTTTTT. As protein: CAISEPNDRGWVRTGELFF.

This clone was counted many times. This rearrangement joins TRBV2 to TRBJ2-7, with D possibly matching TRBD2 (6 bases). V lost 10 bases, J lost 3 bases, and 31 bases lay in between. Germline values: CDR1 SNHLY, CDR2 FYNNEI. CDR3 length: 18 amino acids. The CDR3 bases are TGTGCCATCCTCGTTGTGGTAGCGGTAAACATAATTGGCTACGAGCAGTACTTC. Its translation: CAILVVVAVNIIGYEQYF. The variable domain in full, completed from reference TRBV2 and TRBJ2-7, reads EPEVTQTPSHQVTQMGQEVILRCVPISNHLYFYWYRQILGQKVEFLVSFYNNEISEKSEIFDDQFSVERPDGSNFTLKIRSTKLEDSAMYFCAILVVVAVNIIGYEQYFGPGTRLTVT.

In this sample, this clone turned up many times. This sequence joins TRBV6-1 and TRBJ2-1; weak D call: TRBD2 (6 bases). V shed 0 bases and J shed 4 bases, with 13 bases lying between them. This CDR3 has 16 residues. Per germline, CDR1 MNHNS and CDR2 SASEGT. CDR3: CASSEAAGSHYNEQFF. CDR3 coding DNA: TGTGCCAGCAGTGAAGCCGCCGGGAGTCATTACAATGAGCAGTTCTTC.

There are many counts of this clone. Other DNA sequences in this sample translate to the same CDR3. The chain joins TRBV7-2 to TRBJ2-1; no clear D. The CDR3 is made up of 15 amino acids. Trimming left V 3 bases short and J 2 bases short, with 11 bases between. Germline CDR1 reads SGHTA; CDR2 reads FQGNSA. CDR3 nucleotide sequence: TGTGCCAGCAGCTTGAGCGACGCGGCCTACAATGAGCAGTTCTTC. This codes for CASSLSDAAYNEQFF.

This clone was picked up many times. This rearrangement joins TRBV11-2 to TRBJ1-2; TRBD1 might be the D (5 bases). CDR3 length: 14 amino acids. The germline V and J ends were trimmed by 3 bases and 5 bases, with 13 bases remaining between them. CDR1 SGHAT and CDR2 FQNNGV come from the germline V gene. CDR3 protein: CASSFGTFSYGYTF. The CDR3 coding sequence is TGTGCCAGCAGCTTTGGGACTTTCAGTTATGGCTACACCTTC.

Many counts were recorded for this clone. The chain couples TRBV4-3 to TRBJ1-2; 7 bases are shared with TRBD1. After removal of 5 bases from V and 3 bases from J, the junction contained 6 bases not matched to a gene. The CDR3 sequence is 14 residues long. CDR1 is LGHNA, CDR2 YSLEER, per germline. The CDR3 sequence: CASSADGTDYGYTF. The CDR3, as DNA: TGCGCCAGCAGCGCAGACGGGACAGACTATGGCTACACCTTC.